The 19 T cell receptor beta chains below all came from one sample that was sequenced in a study of blood T cell repertoires in COVID-19. Assay used: immunoSEQ multiplex PCR; TCRdb lists only in-frame clones, some missing. The repertoire consists of some 62,000 clones, with 80% to 90% occurring once and the leading ten covering 3% to 4.5%. The sequenced material came from PBMCs or T cells enriched from blood (not recorded which). The receptors originated from a middle-aged woman with acute COVID-19.

J is TRBJ1-2 and V is TRBV29-1; 7 bases map to TRBD1. V was pared by 7 bases and J by 2 bases, with 7 bases of the junction left unmatched. CDR1 and CDR2 (germline): SQVTM, ANQGSEA. The CDR3 extends over 13 amino acids. As DNA, the CDR3 is TGCAGCGCCCAGATACAGGGGAACTATGGCTACACCTTC. It encodes CSAQIQGNYGYTF.

The V and J genes are TRBV6-6 and TRBJ2-1, with TRBD2 matching 12 bases. V shed 6 bases and J 1 base; nucleotides not matched to a gene: 16. Germline values: CDR1 MNHNY, CDR2 SVGAGI (reference sequence). The CDR3 has 20 amino acids. This CDR3 is CASSPHPPLAGGASYNEQFF. DNA of the CDR3: TGTGCCAGCAGCCCCCACCCCCCTCTAGCGGGAGGGGCATCCTACAATGAGCAGTTCTTC.

This chain connects TRBV6-5 to TRBJ1-2, with 10 bases matching TRBD1. The germline gives CDR1 MNHEY, CDR2 SVGAGI. V dropped 6 bases and J dropped 6; count of bases not matched to a gene: 4. This CDR3 spans 13 amino acids. CDR3 loop: CASRRTGGDGYTF. DNA of the CDR3: TGTGCCAGCAGGAGGACAGGGGGGGATGGCTACACCTTC.

The rearrangement links TRBV5-1 to TRBJ1-4; 7 positions agree with TRBD1. The CDR3 extends over 15 amino acids. J lost 6 bases, V lost 0 bases, and 5 bases had no gene match. Germline loops: CDR1 SGHRS, CDR2 YFSETQ. CDR3 DNA sequence: TGCGCCAGCAGCTTGGACCCCGGGACAGATGAAAAACTGTTTTTT. Amino acid sequence: CASSLDPGTDEKLFF.

The CDR3 DNA sequence: TGCGCCAGCAAACGTGAAAGCGGGAGGGCCTACCTAGATACGCAGTATTTT. Translating it yields CASKRESGRAYLDTQYF. V usage is TRBV4-1 and J usage is TRBJ2-3, with 10 positions matching TRBD2. Trimming cost V 7 bases and J 5 bases; bases outside gene matches: 15. The CDR3 runs 17 residues. CDR1 is MGHRA and CDR2 is YSYEKL in the germline V gene.

The chain joins TRBV9 to TRBJ2-7, with TRBD2 matching over 11 bases. J was trimmed by 2 bases and V by 2 bases; bases with no gene match: 0. The CDR3 contains 14 residues. Germline V gene lookup returns CDR1 SGDLS and CDR2 YYNGEE. This CDR3 reads CASSVSGRAYEQYF. CDR3 DNA sequence: TGTGCCAGCAGCGTTAGCGGGAGGGCCTACGAGCAGTACTTC. Full variable domain (remainder filled in from reference TRBV9 and TRBJ2-7): DSGVTQTPKHLITATGQRVTLRCSPRSGDLSVYWYQQSLDQGLQFLIQYYNGEERAKGNILERFSAQQFPDLHSELNLSSLELGDSALYFCASSVSGRAYEQYFGPGTRLTVT.

The rearrangement joins TRBV9 to TRBJ2-2; D not resolved. V was trimmed by 4 bases and J by 10 bases, leaving 11 bases between them. This CDR3 is 12 amino acids long. CDR1 and CDR2 (germline): SGDLS, YYNGEE. CDR3 residues: CASSPSRQELFF. The DNA for the CDR3 is TGTGCCAGCAGCCCCAGCCGACAGGAGCTGTTTTTT.

V usage is TRBV5-1 and J usage is TRBJ2-7; D unresolved. Between the trimmed V and J ends, which lost 1 base and 0 bases, there was a span of 5 bases. The CDR3 contains 13 residues. CDR1 is SGHRS, CDR2 YFSETQ, per germline. This CDR3 is CASSLFYSYEQYF. CDR3 DNA: TGCGCCAGCAGCTTGTTCTACTCCTACGAGCAGTACTTC. The complete variable domain, with remaining parts taken from reference TRBV5-1 and TRBJ2-7, reads KAGVTQTPRYLIKTRGQQVTLSCSPISGHRSVSWYQQTPGQGLQFLFEYFSETQRNKGNFPGRFSGRQFSNSRSEMNVSTLELGDSALYLCASSLFYSYEQYFGPGTRLTVT.

The genes are TRBV19 and TRBJ2-3; 8 bases are a match to TRBD2. V shed 4 bases and J 8 bases; nucleotides not matched to a gene: 11. The CDR3 is 15 amino acids. Germline loops: CDR1 LNHDA, CDR2 SQIVND (reference sequence). The CDR3 DNA reads TGTGCCAGTAGTACGGAGCGGGGGACTCGAGGTACGCAGTATTTT. It translates to CASSTERGTRGTQYF.

This clone was recorded once. The gene calls are TRBV18 and TRBJ1-1; perhaps TRBD1 as D (5 bases). This CDR3 is 18 amino acids long. The germline V gene encodes CDR1 KGHSH and CDR2 LQKENI. The V and J ends lost 3 bases and 4 bases respectively, with 24 bases between them. The CDR3 loop is CASSPPDSWARRSTEAFF. For the CDR3, the DNA is TGTGCCAGCTCACCTCCAGACAGTTGGGCGAGGAGAAGCACTGAAGCTTTCTTT.

On this clone: This could be a read error, since a much larger clone is one nucleotide away. The J gene is TRBJ1-3, the V gene TRBV7-6; 9 bases are shared with TRBD1. CDR1 and CDR2 from the germline V gene are SGHVS and FNYEAQ. Losses at the gene ends were 5 bases for V and 2 bases for J; bases not matched to a gene: 4. This CDR3 is 15 amino acids long. CDR3 sequence reads: CASSPGTGTGNTIYF. The CDR3 DNA reads as TGTGCCAGCAGCCCGGGGACAGGGACTGGAAACACCATATATTTT.

This chain connects TRBV5-4 to TRBJ1-3; 8 bases align to TRBD1. The CDR3 has 14 residues. Germline V lookup: CDR1 SGHNT, CDR2 YYREEE (reference sequence). V lost 4 bases and J lost 5; bases outside the gene matches: 5. For the CDR3, the DNA is TGTGCCAGCAGCCCTGGACAGGGTAGAAACACCATATATTTT. It encodes CASSPGQGRNTIYF. Variable domain in full (rest from reference TRBV5-4 and TRBJ1-3): ETGVTQSPTHLIKTRGQQVTLRCSSQSGHNTVSWYQQALGQGPQFIFQYYREEENGRGNFPPRFSGLQFPNYSSELNVNALELDDSALYLCASSPGQGRNTIYFGEGSWLTVV.

This clone has just one count. V gene TRBV27 combines with J gene TRBJ2-1, with TRBD1 identical over 9 bases. The CDR3 runs to 16 residues. The germline gives CDR1 MNHEY, CDR2 SMNVEV (reference sequence). The V gene end was trimmed by 2 bases and the J gene end by 0 bases; junction bases not matched to a gene: 2. The CDR3 sequence is CASSLPGQGSYNEQFF. CDR3 DNA: TGTGCCAGCAGTTTACCGGGACAGGGCTCCTACAATGAGCAGTTCTTC.

The gene calls are TRBV14 and TRBJ2-1; weak D call: TRBD2 (5 bases). The length of the CDR3 is 13 residues. The V end lost 0 bases, the J end lost 12 bases, and 12 bases lay between the germline ends. Germline V CDR1 and CDR2: SGHDN, FVKESK. In DNA form, the CDR3 reads TGTGCCAGCAGCCAAGATCCGGGGTGGGGGCAGTTCTTC. It translates to CASSQDPGWGQFF.

The V gene is TRBV10-3, the J gene TRBJ2-7, with D tentatively TRBD1 (5 bases). V lost 3 bases to trimming and J lost 0 bases, with 9 bases between them. The CDR3 contains 14 residues. Germline values: CDR1 ENHRY, CDR2 SYGVKD. The CDR3 nucleotides are TGTGCCATCAGTGATCACAGGAGCTCCTACGAGCAGTACGTC. Residues: CAISDHRSSYEQYV.

CDR3 sequence: CASSLFRQGALNSPLHF. CDR3 nucleotides: TGTGCCAGCAGCTTGTTTAGACAGGGGGCCCTTAATTCACCCCTCCACTTT. The chain has TRBV5-6 and TRBJ1-6, with 10 bases aligning to TRBD1. The CDR3 has 17 residues. The germline V gene has CDR1 SGHDT and CDR2 YYEEEE. After removal of 1 base from V and 6 bases from J, the junction contained 7 bases not matched to a gene.

The V gene is TRBV7-8, the J gene TRBJ2-7; TRBD2 matches at 8 bases. Germline V gene sequence: CDR1 SGHVS, CDR2 FQNEAQ. V lost 5 bases, J lost 1 base, and 10 bases stayed unmatched. This CDR3 contains 16 residues. CDR3 DNA: TGTGCCAGCAGCGTAAATAGCGGGGTCCCGTCCTACGAGCAGTACTTC. Translated: CASSVNSGVPSYEQYF.

The chain employs TRBV10-3 and TRBJ1-2; D is uncertain. CDR1 and CDR2 from the germline V gene are ENHRY and SYGVKD. This CDR3 spans 13 amino acids. The V end was cut by 8 bases, the J end by 7 bases, with 17 bases between. The CDR3 spells CAIPETEGSGYTF. In nucleotides, the CDR3 is TGTGCCATCCCTGAGACGGAGGGCTCTGGCTACACCTTC.

V usage is TRBV9 and J usage is TRBJ1-1, with 7 bases identical to TRBD1. The CDR3 has 14 amino acids. The trim removed 4 bases at V and 3 bases at J, leaving 6 bases unmatched. From germline, CDR1 is SGDLS and CDR2 YYNGEE. The CDR3 region is CASSPYDRDTEAFF. CDR3 coding DNA: TGTGCCAGCAGCCCCTATGACAGGGACACTGAAGCTTTCTTT.